This T cell receptor (beta chain) was retrieved from a study of cytomegalovirus exposure and HLA in healthy donors. Broader study findings: Whilst most TCR sequences proved rare, a subset of public TCRs occurred across many donors. In the analysis, some V segments, TRBV6-2 and TRBV6-3 included, were excluded as indistinguishable. Clonal expansion was found to be greater in HLA-associated TCR beta chains than in equally common others in a later analysis. Productive rates of about 87% or about 30% were seen for most TCR beta V segments in an earlier analysis.

For this clone: Its cognate antigen is unknown.

The PCR had 60 Vbeta and 13 Jbeta primers. Assay: immunoSEQ multiplex PCR; the TCRdb copy retains only in-frame clones and omits some. The sample has about 200,000 clones, around 81% seen once. Trimming cost V 8 bases and J 4 bases; bases outside gene matches: 9. Germline V gives CDR1 MNHEY, CDR2 SVGAGI. The CDR3 is 15 residues long. Sequencing input: PBMCs. The TCR comes from a young man in good health and CMV-seronegative. The chain uses TRBV6-5 and TRBJ2-1, with 9 bases fitting TRBD1. CDR3 residues: CASGRQGVEYNEQFF. As DNA, the CDR3 is TGTGCCAGCGGCCGACAGGGGGTGGAATACAATGAGCAGTTCTTC.